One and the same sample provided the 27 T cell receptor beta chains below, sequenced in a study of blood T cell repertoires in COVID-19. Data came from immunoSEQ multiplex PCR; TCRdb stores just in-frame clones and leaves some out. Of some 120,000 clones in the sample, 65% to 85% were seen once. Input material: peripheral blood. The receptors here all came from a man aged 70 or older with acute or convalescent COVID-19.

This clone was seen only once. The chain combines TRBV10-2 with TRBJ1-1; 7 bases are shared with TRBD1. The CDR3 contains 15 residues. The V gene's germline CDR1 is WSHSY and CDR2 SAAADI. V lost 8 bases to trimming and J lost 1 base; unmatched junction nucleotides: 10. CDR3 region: CASVQQGRTNTEAFF. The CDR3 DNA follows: TGCGCCAGCGTACAACAGGGGCGAACGAACACTGAAGCTTTCTTT.

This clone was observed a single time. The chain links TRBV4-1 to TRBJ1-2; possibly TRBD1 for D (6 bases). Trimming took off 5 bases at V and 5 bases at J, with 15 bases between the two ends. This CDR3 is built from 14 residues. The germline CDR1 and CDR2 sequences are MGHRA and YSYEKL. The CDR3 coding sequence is TGCGCCAGCAGCAACCGAGTAGGACAGTATGGCTACACCTTC. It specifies CASSNRVGQYGYTF.

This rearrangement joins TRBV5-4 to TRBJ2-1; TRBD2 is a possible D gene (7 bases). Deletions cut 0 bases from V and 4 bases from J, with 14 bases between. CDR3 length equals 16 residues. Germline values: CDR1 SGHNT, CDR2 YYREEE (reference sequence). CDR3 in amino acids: CASSLGGGVGYNEQFF. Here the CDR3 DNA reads TGTGCCAGCAGCTTGGGCGGGGGCGTGGGGTACAATGAGCAGTTCTTC. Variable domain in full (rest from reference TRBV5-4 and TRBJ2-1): ETGVTQSPTHLIKTRGQQVTLRCSSQSGHNTVSWYQQALGQGPQFIFQYYREEENGRGNFPPRFSGLQFPNYSSELNVNALELDDSALYLCASSLGGGVGYNEQFFGPGTRLTVL.

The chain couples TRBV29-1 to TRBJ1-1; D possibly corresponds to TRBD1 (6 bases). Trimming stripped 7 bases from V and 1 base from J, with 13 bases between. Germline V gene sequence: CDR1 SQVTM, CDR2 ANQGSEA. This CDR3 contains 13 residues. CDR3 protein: CSERGGGNTEAFF. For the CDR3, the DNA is TGCAGCGAACGAGGGGGGGGGAACACTGAAGCTTTCTTT. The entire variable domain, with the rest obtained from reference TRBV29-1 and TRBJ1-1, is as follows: SAVISQKPSRDICQRGTSLTIQCQVDSQVTMMFWYRQQPGQSLTLIATANQGSEATYESGFVIDKFPISRPNLTFSTLTVSNMSPEDSSIYLCSERGGGNTEAFFGQGTRLTVV.

The CDR3 spells CASSLGQGLYRLFF. The CDR3 nucleotides read TGTGCCAGCAGCTTGGGACAGGGGCTATATCGACTGTTTTTT. V gene TRBV11-2 combines with J gene TRBJ1-4, with TRBD1 matching 10 bases. The germline V gene encodes CDR1 SGHAT and CDR2 FQNNGV. V lost 3 bases and J lost 13; bases outside the gene matches: 8. The CDR3 sequence is 14 residues long. Looking up the rest from reference TRBV11-2 and TRBJ1-4 gives the full variable domain: EAGVAQSPRYKIIEKRQSVAFWCNPISGHATLYWYQQILGQGPKLLIQFQNNGVVDDSQLPKDRFSAERLKGVDSTLKIQPAKLEDSAVYLCASSLGQGLYRLFFGSGTQLSVL.

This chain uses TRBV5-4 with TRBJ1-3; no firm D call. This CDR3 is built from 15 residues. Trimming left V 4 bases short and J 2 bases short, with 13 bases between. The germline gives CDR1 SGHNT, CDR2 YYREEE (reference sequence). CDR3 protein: CASSLGGVAGNTIYF. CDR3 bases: TGTGCCAGCAGCCTGGGAGGAGTCGCTGGAAACACCATATATTTT.

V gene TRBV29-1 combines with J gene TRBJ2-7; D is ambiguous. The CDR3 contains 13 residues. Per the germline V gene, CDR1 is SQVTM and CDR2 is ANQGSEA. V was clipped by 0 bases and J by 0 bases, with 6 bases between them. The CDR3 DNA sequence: TGCAGCGTTGAAGATCTTCGCTCCTACGAGCAGTACTTC. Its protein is CSVEDLRSYEQYF.

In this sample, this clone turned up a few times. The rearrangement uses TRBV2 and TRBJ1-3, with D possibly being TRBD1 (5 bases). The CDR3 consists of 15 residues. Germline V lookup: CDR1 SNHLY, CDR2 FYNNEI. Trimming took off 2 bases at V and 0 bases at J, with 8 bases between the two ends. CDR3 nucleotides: TGTGCCAGCAGTGAACAGGGCAACTCTGGAAACACCATATATTTT. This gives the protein CASSEQGNSGNTIYF.

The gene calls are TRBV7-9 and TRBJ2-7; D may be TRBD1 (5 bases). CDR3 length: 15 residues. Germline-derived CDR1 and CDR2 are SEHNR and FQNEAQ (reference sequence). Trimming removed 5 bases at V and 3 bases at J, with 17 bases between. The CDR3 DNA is TGTGCCAGCAGCCATGGGGCCGGCCTCATCTACGAGCAGTACTTC. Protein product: CASSHGAGLIYEQYF. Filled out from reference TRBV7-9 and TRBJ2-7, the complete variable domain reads DTGVSQNPRHKITKRGQNVTFRCDPISEHNRLYWYRQTLGQGPEFLTYFQNEAQLEKSRLLSDRFSAERPKGSFSTLEIQRTEQGDSAMYLCASSHGAGLIYEQYFGPGTRLTVT.

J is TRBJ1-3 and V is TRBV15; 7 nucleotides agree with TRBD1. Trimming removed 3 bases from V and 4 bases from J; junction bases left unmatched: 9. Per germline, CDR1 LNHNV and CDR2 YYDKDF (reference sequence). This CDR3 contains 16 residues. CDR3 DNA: TGTGCCACCAGCAGGCAGACAGGGACCTCCGGAAACACCATATATTTT. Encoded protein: CATSRQTGTSGNTIYF. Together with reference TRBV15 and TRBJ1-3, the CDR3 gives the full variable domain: DAMVIQNPRYQVTQFGKPVTLSCSQTLNHNVMYWYQQKSSQAPKLLFHYYDKDFNNEADTPDNFQSRRPNTSFCFLDIRSPGLGDTAMYLCATSRQTGTSGNTIYFGEGSWLTVV.

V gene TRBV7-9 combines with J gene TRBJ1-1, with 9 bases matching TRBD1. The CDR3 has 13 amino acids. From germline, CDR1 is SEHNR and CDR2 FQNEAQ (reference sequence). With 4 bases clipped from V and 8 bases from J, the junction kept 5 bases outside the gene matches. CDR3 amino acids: CASSSTGGGEAFF. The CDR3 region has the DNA TGTGCCAGCAGCTCAACAGGGGGCGGCGAAGCTTTCTTT. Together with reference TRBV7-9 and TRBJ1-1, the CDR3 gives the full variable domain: DTGVSQNPRHKITKRGQNVTFRCDPISEHNRLYWYRQTLGQGPEFLTYFQNEAQLEKSRLLSDRFSAERPKGSFSTLEIQRTEQGDSAMYLCASSSTGGGEAFFGQGTRLTVV.

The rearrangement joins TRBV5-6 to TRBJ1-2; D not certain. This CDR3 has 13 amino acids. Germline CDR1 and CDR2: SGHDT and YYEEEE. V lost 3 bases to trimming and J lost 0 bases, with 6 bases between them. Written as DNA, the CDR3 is TGTGCCAGCAGCTACGGGTCTAACTATGGCTACACCTTC. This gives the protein CASSYGSNYGYTF.

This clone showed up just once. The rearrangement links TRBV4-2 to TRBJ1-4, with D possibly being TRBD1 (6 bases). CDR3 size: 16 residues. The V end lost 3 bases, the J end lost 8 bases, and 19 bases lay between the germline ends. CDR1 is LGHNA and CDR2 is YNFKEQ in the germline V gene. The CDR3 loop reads CASSQKATGIDEKLFF. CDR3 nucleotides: TGTGCCAGCAGCCAGAAGGCTACAGGGATTGACGAAAAACTGTTTTTT.

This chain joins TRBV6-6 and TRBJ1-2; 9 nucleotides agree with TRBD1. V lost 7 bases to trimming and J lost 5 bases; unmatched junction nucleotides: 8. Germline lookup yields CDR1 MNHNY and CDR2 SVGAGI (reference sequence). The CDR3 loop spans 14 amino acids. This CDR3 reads CASTFNRGPYGYTF. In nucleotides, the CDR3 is TGTGCCAGCACCTTCAACAGGGGGCCTTATGGCTACACCTTC.

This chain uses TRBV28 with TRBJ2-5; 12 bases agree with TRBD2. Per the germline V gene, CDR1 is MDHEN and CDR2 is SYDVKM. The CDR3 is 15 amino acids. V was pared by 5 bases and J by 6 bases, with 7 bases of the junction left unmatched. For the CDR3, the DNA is TGTGCCAGCAGTCATCTAGCGGGGGGGCCGCAGACCCAGTACTTC. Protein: CASSHLAGGPQTQYF.

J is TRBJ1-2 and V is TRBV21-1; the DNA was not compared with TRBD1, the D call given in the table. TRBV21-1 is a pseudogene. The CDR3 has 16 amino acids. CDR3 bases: TGTGCCAGCAGCAAACCTCGAGACAGGCGCCACTATGGCTACACCTTC. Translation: CASSKPRDRRHYGYTF.

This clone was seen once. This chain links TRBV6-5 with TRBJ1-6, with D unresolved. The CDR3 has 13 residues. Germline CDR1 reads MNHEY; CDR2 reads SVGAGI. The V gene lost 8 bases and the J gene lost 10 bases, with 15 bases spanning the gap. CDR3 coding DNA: TGTGCCAGCTCTGAACCTCCGCAGTCACCCCTCCACTTT. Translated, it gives CASSEPPQSPLHF.

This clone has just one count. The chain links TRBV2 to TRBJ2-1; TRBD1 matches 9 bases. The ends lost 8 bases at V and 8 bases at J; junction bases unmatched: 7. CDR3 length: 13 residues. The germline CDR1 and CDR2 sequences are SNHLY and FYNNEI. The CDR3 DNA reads TGTGCCAGCCGCCGGGACAGGGAATATGAGCAGTTCTTC. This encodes CASRRDREYEQFF.

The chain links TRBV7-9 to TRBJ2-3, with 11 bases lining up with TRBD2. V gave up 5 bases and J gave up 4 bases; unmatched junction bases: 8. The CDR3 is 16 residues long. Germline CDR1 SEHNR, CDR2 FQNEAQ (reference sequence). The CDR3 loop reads CASSLLAGGTADTQYF. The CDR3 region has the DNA TGTGCCAGCAGCCTCCTAGCGGGGGGCACGGCAGATACGCAGTATTTT. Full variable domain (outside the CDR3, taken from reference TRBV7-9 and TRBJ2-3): DTGVSQNPRHKITKRGQNVTFRCDPISEHNRLYWYRQTLGQGPEFLTYFQNEAQLEKSRLLSDRFSAERPKGSFSTLEIQRTEQGDSAMYLCASSLLAGGTADTQYFGPGTRLTVL.

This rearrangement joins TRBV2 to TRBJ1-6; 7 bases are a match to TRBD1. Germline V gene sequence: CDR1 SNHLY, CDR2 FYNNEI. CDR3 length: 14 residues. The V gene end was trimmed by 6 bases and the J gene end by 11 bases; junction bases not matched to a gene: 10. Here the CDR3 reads CASSLRTGVAPLHF. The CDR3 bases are TGTGCCAGCAGCCTTAGGACAGGAGTGGCACCCCTCCACTTT.

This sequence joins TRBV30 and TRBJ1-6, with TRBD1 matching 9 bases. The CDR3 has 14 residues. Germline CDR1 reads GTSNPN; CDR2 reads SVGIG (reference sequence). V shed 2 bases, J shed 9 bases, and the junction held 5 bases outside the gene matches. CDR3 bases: TGTGCCTGGAGTTCGACAGGGGGAAGTTCACCCCTCCACTTT. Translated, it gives CAWSSTGGSSPLHF. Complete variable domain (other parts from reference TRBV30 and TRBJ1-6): SQTIHQWPATLVQPVGSPLSLECTVEGTSNPNLYWYRQAAGRGLQLLFYSVGIGQISSEVPQNLSASRPQDRQFILSSKKLLLSDSGFYLCAWSSTGGSSPLHFGNGTRLTVT.

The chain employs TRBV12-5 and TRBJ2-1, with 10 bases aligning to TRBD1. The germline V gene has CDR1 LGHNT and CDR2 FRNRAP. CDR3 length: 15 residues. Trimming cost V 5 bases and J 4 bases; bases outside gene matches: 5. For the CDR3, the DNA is TGTGCTAGTGGTCAACGGGACAGGGGTTACAATGAGCAGTTCTTC. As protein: CASGQRDRGYNEQFF.

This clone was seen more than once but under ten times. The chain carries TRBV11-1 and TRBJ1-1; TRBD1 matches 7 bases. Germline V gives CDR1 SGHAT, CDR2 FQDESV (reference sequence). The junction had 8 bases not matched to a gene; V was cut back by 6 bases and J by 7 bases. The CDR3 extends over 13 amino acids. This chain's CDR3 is CASSPDRAHEAFF. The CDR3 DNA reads TGTGCCAGCAGTCCTGACAGGGCTCATGAAGCTTTCTTT.

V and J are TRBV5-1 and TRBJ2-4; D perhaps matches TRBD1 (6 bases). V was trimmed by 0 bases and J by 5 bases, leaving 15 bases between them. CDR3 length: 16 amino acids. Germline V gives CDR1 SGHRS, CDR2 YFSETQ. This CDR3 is CASSLEGGRGENIQYF. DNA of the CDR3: TGCGCCAGCAGCTTGGAGGGTGGCAGGGGCGAAAACATTCAGTACTTC. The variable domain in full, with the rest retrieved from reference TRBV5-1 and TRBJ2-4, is KAGVTQTPRYLIKTRGQQVTLSCSPISGHRSVSWYQQTPGQGLQFLFEYFSETQRNKGNFPGRFSGRQFSNSRSEMNVSTLELGDSALYLCASSLEGGRGENIQYFGAGTRLSVL.

The CDR3 spells CASSLGQGSSDTQYF. DNA of the CDR3: TGTGCCAGCAGCTTGGGGCAGGGGAGCTCAGATACGCAGTATTTT. The chain links TRBV5-5 to TRBJ2-3, with D perhaps TRBD1 (6 bases). Germline loops: CDR1 SGHKS, CDR2 YYEKEE (reference sequence). Trimming left V 0 bases short and J 4 bases short, with 12 bases between. The CDR3 spans 15 residues.

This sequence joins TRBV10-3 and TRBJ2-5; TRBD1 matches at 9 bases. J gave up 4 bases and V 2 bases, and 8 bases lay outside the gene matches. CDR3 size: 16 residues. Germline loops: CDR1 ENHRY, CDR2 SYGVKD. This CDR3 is CAISEPGQGRRETQYF. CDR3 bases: TGTGCCATCAGTGAGCCGGGACAGGGACGGAGAGAGACCCAGTACTTC.

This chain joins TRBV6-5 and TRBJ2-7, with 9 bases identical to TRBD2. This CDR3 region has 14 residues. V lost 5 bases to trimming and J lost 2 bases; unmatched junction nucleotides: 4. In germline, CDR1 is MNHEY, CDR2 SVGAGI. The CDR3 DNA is TGTGCCAGCAGTCATAGCGGGGGTACCTACGAGCAGTACTTC. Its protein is CASSHSGGTYEQYF.